These 7 T cell receptor beta chains were all obtained from the same sample, sequenced in a study of tumour-infiltrating T cells in Burkitt lymphoma. Profiled with immunoSEQ multiplex PCR; TCRdb holds only in-frame clones, not every one. This sample has about 2,400 clones, with more than 20% found just once. The sequencing sample was made of tumor tissue from a relapse. Receptor source: a human donor with relapsed Burkitt lymphoma. Some clones in this sample may be carry-over from other donors' samples.

This clone was counted only a few times. This sequence joins TRBV6-5 and TRBJ2-2; 7 bases match TRBD1. V dropped 0 bases and J dropped 0; count of bases not matched to a gene: 1. This CDR3 is built from 16 residues. Per the germline V gene, CDR1 is MNHEY and CDR2 is SVGAGI. The CDR3 bases are TGTGCCAGCAGTTACTCCGGGACAGCGAACACCGGGGAGCTGTTTTTT. Residues: CASSYSGTANTGELFF.

This clone came up a few times. This chain joins TRBV6-1 and TRBJ1-2; possible D gene TRBD1, 5 bases. Germline V gene lookup returns CDR1 MNHNS and CDR2 SASEGT. The CDR3 has 14 amino acids. Trimming removed 6 bases at V and 4 bases at J, with 15 bases between. As DNA, the CDR3 is TGTGCCAGCAGGGTGGAGGGGCGCCGCTATGGCTACACCTTC. This encodes CASRVEGRRYGYTF.

The genes are TRBV2 and TRBJ2-5; 16 bases are shared with TRBD2. Trimming took 5 bases from V and 5 from J; bases not matched to a gene: 11. The CDR3 is 18 amino acids. Germline V gives CDR1 SNHLY, CDR2 FYNNEI. The CDR3 loop is CASSQPGLAGGKSETQYF. The DNA of the CDR3 is TGTGCCAGCAGTCAACCGGGACTAGCGGGGGGGAAGTCGGAGACCCAGTACTTC.

V and J are TRBV19 and TRBJ2-1; D is uncertain. The CDR3 spans 20 residues. V was cut by 2 bases and J by 2 bases, with 25 bases left in between. Germline V CDR1 and CDR2: LNHDA, SQIVND (reference sequence). The CDR3 DNA reads TGTGCCAGTAGTATAAGTCGTGCGGCTGCGAACGAACCAACCTACAATGAGCAGTTCTTC. This sequence encodes CASSISRAAANEPTYNEQFF.

This chain connects TRBV19 to TRBJ2-1, with TRBD2 matching over 9 bases. Trimming removed 6 bases from V and 0 bases from J; junction bases left unmatched: 9. The CDR3 consists of 17 residues. Per the germline V gene, CDR1 is LNHDA and CDR2 is SQIVND (reference sequence). The chain's CDR3 is CASSLPSGGFSYNEQFF. CDR3 nucleotides: TGTGCCAGTAGCCTCCCAAGCGGGGGGTTCTCCTACAATGAGCAGTTCTTC.

In this sample, this clone turned up a few times. The V and J genes are TRBV25-1 and TRBJ2-5, with 8 positions matching TRBD2. The length of the CDR3 is 15 residues. V was pared by 8 bases and J by 3 bases, with 11 bases of the junction left unmatched. Germline CDR1 is MGHDK and CDR2 is SYGVNS. The CDR3 loop is CASGRAGVGEETQYF. The CDR3 nucleotides read TGTGCCAGCGGGAGAGCGGGGGTGGGAGAAGAGACCCAGTACTTC.

The V gene is TRBV5-1, the J gene TRBJ1-1; possible D gene TRBD1, 5 bases. Trimming removed 5 bases at V and 2 bases at J, with 10 bases between. Germline lookup yields CDR1 SGHRS and CDR2 YFSETQ. This CDR3 comprises 13 residues. CDR3 region: CASRTQVNTEAFF. The CDR3 nucleotides are TGCGCCAGCAGAACACAGGTAAACACTGAAGCTTTCTTT.